This TCR beta chain was captured by sequencing in a study of cytomegalovirus exposure and HLA in healthy donors. Study results and caveats: Cytomegalovirus-associated TCR beta chains were listed, numbering approximately 150.

Germline V lookup: CDR1 SEHNR, CDR2 FQNEAQ (reference sequence). There are 14 residues in the CDR3. V was cut by 1 base and J by 5 bases, with 11 bases left in between. The PCR used 60 Vbeta and 13 Jbeta primers. The repertoire was sequenced with immunoSEQ multiplex PCR; TCRdb's copy has only in-frame clones and lacks some. The profile covers over 130,000 clones, with 75% to 85% appearing a single time and around 2.5% taken by the ten largest. For this clone: Its antigen is currently unknown.

Material: PBMCs. This clonotype was sampled from a middle-aged man in good health and CMV-seronegative. This chain uses TRBV7-9 with TRBJ1-1; D is ambiguous. The chain's CDR3 is CASSLEQAGTEAFF. Here the CDR3 DNA reads TGTGCCAGCAGCTTAGAGCAGGCGGGGACTGAAGCTTTCTTT.